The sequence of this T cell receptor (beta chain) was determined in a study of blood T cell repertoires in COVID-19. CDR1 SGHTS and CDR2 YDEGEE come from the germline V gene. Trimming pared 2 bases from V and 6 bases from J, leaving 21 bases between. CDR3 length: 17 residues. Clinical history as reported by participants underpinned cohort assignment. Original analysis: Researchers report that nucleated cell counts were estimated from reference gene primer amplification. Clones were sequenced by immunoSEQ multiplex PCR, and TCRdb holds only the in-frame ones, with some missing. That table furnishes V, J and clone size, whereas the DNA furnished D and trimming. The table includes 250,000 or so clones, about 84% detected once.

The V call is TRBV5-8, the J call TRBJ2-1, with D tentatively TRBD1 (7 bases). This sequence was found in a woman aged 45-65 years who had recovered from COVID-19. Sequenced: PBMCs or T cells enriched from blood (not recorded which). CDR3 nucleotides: TGTGCCAGCAGCTTTGTGGGGGCCGGGGGACAGCGCAATGAGCAGTTCTTC. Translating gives CASSFVGAGGQRNEQFF. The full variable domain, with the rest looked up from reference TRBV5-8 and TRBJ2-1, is EAGVTQSPTHLIKTRGQQATLRCSPISGHTSVYWYQQALGLGLQFLLWYDEGEERNRGNFPPRFSGRQFPNYSSELNVNALELEDSALYLCASSFVGAGGQRNEQFFGPGTRLTVL.